The 11 T cell receptor beta chains listed next were all sequenced from one sample in a study of tumor-infiltrating lymphocytes in primary liver carcinoma. Extraction of RNA together with DNA used about 18-30 mg of unsorted bulk tissue. The input was 450 to 550 ng total RNA; TCR beta cDNA was made from it with a constant-region primer. Sequencing libraries for TCR beta derived from three nested multiplex PCR rounds that used slightly modified ARM-PCR. It was with TRBV1-TRBV30 forward primers and a C-beta reverse primer that the first two PCR rounds were run, at 10 cycles each. TCRdb passed the multiplex PCR reads through MiXCR, listing each CDR3 protein once. The sample consists of about 110,000 distinct CDR3 sequences, around two thirds of them appearing once. Sequencing was done on a sample of liver tumor tissue from sampling region 1. As to subset: tumor region T1, superior pole. Source of these receptors: a woman aged 55-69 years with primary liver carcinoma and hepatitis B virus infection.

Only one count was recorded for this clonotype. The chain carries TRBV11-2 and TRBJ2-7, with 9 bases fitting TRBD2. Germline-derived CDR1 and CDR2 are SGHAT and FQNNGV. The CDR3 covers 17 residues. Germline trimming cut 10 bases from V and 0 bases from J; bases unmatched to any gene: 16. CDR3 DNA: TGTGCCAATAGCTTAACTAGCGGGTATAAAAGCTCCTACGAGCAGTACTTC. This encodes CANSLTSGYKSSYEQYF. The entire variable domain, with the rest obtained from reference TRBV11-2 and TRBJ2-7, is as follows: EAGVAQSPRYKIIEKRQSVAFWCNPISGHATLYWYQQILGQGPKLLIQFQNNGVVDDSQLPKDRFSAERLKGVDSTLKIQPAKLEDSAVYLCANSLTSGYKSSYEQYFGPGTRLTVT.

On this clonotype: The germline gene is not matched at one end of the junction; a read error may be the cause. V gene TRBV4-1 combines with J gene TRBJ1-2; D is unclear. This CDR3 comprises 16 residues. Germline V gene data show CDR1 as MGHRA and CDR2 as YSYEKL. CDR3 amino acids: CASSQDIWSPGGGYIF. DNA of the CDR3: TGCGCCAGCAGCCAAGATATCTGGAGCCCAGGTGGTGGCTACATCTTC.

About this clonotype: A much more abundant neighbour one base away suggests this may be a read error. Here the CDR3 DNA reads TGTACCAGCAGGCCCGGCGGGGCGGGAGGTCTTTTTGAGCAGTTCTTC. Its translation is CTSRPGGAGGLFEQFF. The chain recombines TRBV6-5 with TRBJ2-1, with 8 bases fitting TRBD2. Germline V gene lookup returns CDR1 MNHEY and CDR2 SVGAGI. This CDR3 contains 16 residues.

Note on this clonotype: Because it lacks the conserved phenylalanine or tryptophan at the end, this CDR3 is likely a read error. The DNA is left out, because the CDR3 cannot be placed on it with certainty; the CDR3 is given as TCRdb lists it. The chain carries TRBV29-1 and TRBJ1-1. From germline, CDR1 is SQVTM and CDR2 ANQGSEA. A total of 13 residues make up the CDR3, ends included. CDR3 amino acids: CSDPGRADSGTFS.

This clonotype was seen just once. Being one base from a much bigger clone, this may be a read error. The chain uses TRBV12-3 or TRBV12-4 and TRBJ2-7, with TRBD2 matching over 7 bases. The CDR3 has 15 amino acids. V trimming: 3 bases; J trimming: 8 bases; junction bases outside the gene matches: 13. The CDR3 DNA reads as TGTGCCAGCAGTTTTTGCGGGAGCAATTCTGAAAAGCAGTACTTC. Protein sequence: CASSFCGSNSEKQYF.

With respect to this clonotype: Likely a read error: the CDR3 ends without its conserved phenylalanine or tryptophan. V and J are TRBV11-3 and TRBJ2-3; D may be TRBD2 (7 bases). Trimming removed 5 bases from V and 4 bases from J, with 19 bases in between. In germline, CDR1 is SGHNT, CDR2 YENEEA. This CDR3 region has 16 residues. The CDR3 sequence is CASSLRGGGGADTQYL. CDR3 nucleotide sequence: TGTGCCAGCAGCCTGAGAGGGGGAGGGGGGGCAGATACGCAGTATTTG.

About this clonotype itself: The missing conserved phenylalanine or tryptophan at the end of this CDR3 makes a read error likely. The chain has TRBV6-2 or TRBV6-3 and TRBJ2-7, with D possibly being TRBD2 (6 bases). Germline V gene sequence: CDR1 MNHEY, CDR2 SVGEGT. V was clipped by 7 bases and J by 2 bases, with 18 bases between them. The CDR3 runs to 15 residues. CDR3 amino acids: CASTTLRGSAYEQYL. In DNA form, the CDR3 reads TGTGCCAGCACCACATTACGGGGGAGCGCCTACGAGCAGTACCTC.

Note on this clonotype: A junction boundary mismatches the germline segment, possibly from a read error. The rearrangement uses TRBV11-2 and TRBJ2-7; no firm D call. This CDR3 has 16 amino acids. The germline V gene has CDR1 SGHAT and CDR2 FQNNGV. Here the CDR3 reads CTSSLGLVQTSYEQYF. DNA of the CDR3: TGTACCAGCAGCTTAGGGCTAGTCCAAACCTCCTACGAGCAGTACTTC.

This clonotype appeared many times. Just one base apart from a much larger clone, this may be a read error. The V call is TRBV11-3, the J call TRBJ2-1, with 10 bases lining up with TRBD2. In germline, CDR1 is SGHNT, CDR2 YENEEA. Unmatched junction bases numbered 6, after V lost 1 base and J lost 6 bases. The CDR3 sequence is 16 residues long. The CDR3 reads CASSLGLAGGTNEQFF. The DNA for the CDR3 is TGTGCCAGCAGCTTAGGGTTAGCGGGAGGAACCAATGAGCAGTTCTTC.

A note on this clonotype: A read error is possible here, since a much larger clone lies one base away. As DNA, the CDR3 is TGTGCCAGCAGTTTAGCTAGTCTGGTTCTGCATGAGCAGTTCTTC. This sequence encodes CASSLASLVLHEQFF. The J gene is TRBJ2-1, the V gene TRBV12-3 or TRBV12-4; D is unclear. The CDR3 is 15 amino acids. The V end was cut by 0 bases, the J end by 8 bases, with 14 bases between.

Regarding this clonotype: The germline gene is not matched at one end of the junction; a read error may be the cause. The chain recombines TRBV29-1 with TRBJ2-7, with D possibly matching TRBD1 (5 bases). This CDR3 has 12 amino acids. CDR1 SQVTM and CDR2 ANQGSEA come from the germline V gene. The CDR3 sequence is CSVVPGSYEQYF. The CDR3 nucleotides read TGCAGTGTTGTCCCAGGGTCCTACGAGCAGTACTTC.